The 29 T cell receptor beta chains below come from one sample, sequenced in a study of control samples from healthy donors and cancer patients. Profiling relied on immunoSEQ multiplex PCR, and the TCRdb table lists in-frame clones only, not all of them. The table includes some 160,000 clones, about 93% detected once. Sequencing was carried out using blood. The receptors were sampled from a woman aged 25 to 39 in good health.

The chain links TRBV4-1 to TRBJ1-2; D is unresolved. Germline CDR1 MGHRA, CDR2 YSYEKL. The CDR3 has 14 residues. With 4 bases removed from V and 4 bases from J, the gap between germline ends came to 13 bases. CDR3 residues: CASSLRSDAYGYTF. Here the CDR3 DNA reads TGCGCCAGCAGCCTCCGATCGGACGCCTATGGCTACACCTTC.

V is TRBV5-1 and J is TRBJ2-7; perhaps D is TRBD1 or TRBD2 (5 bases each). V was trimmed by 2 bases and J by 3 bases, leaving 9 bases between them. The CDR3 runs 13 residues. CDR1 is SGHRS, CDR2 YFSETQ, per germline. The CDR3 here is CASSFGTHYEQYF. The CDR3 DNA is TGCGCCAGCAGCTTCGGGACGCACTACGAGCAGTACTTC. Combining the CDR3 with reference TRBV5-1 and TRBJ2-7 gives the whole variable domain KAGVTQTPRYLIKTRGQQVTLSCSPISGHRSVSWYQQTPGQGLQFLFEYFSETQRNKGNFPGRFSGRQFSNSRSEMNVSTLELGDSALYLCASSFGTHYEQYFGPGTRLTVT.

The chain has TRBV15 and TRBJ1-3; weak D call: TRBD1 (5 bases). CDR3 length equals 15 residues. V was pared by 3 bases and J by 0 bases, with 9 bases between. Germline V gives CDR1 LNHNV, CDR2 YYDKDF (reference sequence). CDR3 protein: CATSRKGPSGNTIYF. CDR3 DNA sequence: TGTGCCACCAGCAGGAAGGGGCCCTCTGGAAACACCATATATTTT.

The V and J genes are TRBV7-2 and TRBJ2-7; no definite D call. Deletions cut 2 bases from V and 2 bases from J, with 7 bases between. The germline V gene has CDR1 SGHTA and CDR2 FQGNSA. The CDR3 runs 13 residues. The CDR3 reads CASSLIEAYEQYF. CDR3 nucleotide sequence: TGTGCCAGCAGCTTAATTGAAGCCTACGAGCAGTACTTC.

This sequence joins TRBV5-1 and TRBJ1-5; D gene ambiguous. The germline V gene encodes CDR1 SGHRS and CDR2 YFSETQ. V was clipped by 5 bases and J by 10 bases, with 16 bases between them. The CDR3 contains 13 residues. CDR3 sequence reads: CASSVGSNEPQHF. The DNA for the CDR3 is TGCGCCAGCAGTGTAGGGTCAAATGAACCCCAGCATTTT.

The V and J genes are TRBV6-6 and TRBJ1-5; unclear D gene. This CDR3 region has 16 residues. Looked up from germline, CDR1 is MNHNY and CDR2 is SVGAGI (reference sequence). V was pared by 4 bases and J by 2 bases, with 15 bases between. CDR3 sequence reads: CASSSPHYPGNQPQHF. CDR3 nucleotides: TGTGCCAGCAGTTCCCCCCACTATCCAGGCAATCAGCCCCAGCATTTT.

This chain joins TRBV5-1 and TRBJ2-1; 9 nucleotides line up with TRBD2. Trimming at V came to 0 bases and at J to 6 bases, leaving 4 bases not matched to a gene. Germline-derived CDR1 and CDR2 are SGHRS and YFSETQ. The CDR3 is 15 amino acids. CDR3 DNA: TGCGCCAGCAGCTTGGGCGGGAGGGCCCCCAATGAGCAGTTCTTC. Its translation: CASSLGGRAPNEQFF.

The V call is TRBV27, the J call TRBJ2-4; D is perhaps TRBD1 or TRBD2 (5 bases each). The V end was cut by 6 bases, the J end by 9 bases, with 18 bases between. Germline V gene data show CDR1 as MNHEY and CDR2 as SMNVEV (reference sequence). This CDR3 comprises 14 residues. The CDR3 sequence is CASSMGPSSAIQYF. CDR3 nucleotide sequence: TGTGCCAGCAGCATGGGACCAAGCAGTGCCATTCAGTACTTC.

The V gene is TRBV7-6, the J gene TRBJ2-3, with no clear D. There are 16 residues in the CDR3. V lost 1 base and J 1 base, leaving 12 bases between the germline ends. Germline V gene sequence: CDR1 SGHVS, CDR2 FNYEAQ. CDR3 region: CASSLDDPRRTDTQYF. Written as DNA, the CDR3 is TGTGCCAGCAGCTTAGATGATCCTAGACGCACAGATACGCAGTATTTT.

The chain recombines TRBV5-3 with TRBJ2-4; 10 bases align to TRBD2. TRBV5-3 is assigned to the ORF class and has an uncertain function. V lost 3 bases and J lost 9; bases outside the gene matches: 18. CDR3 length equals 18 residues. In nucleotides, the CDR3 is TGTGCCAGAAGCTCAGCCGGGACTAGCGCCCCCCCGGTAGGCATTCAGTACTTC. The encoded protein is CARSSAGTSAPPVGIQYF.

This chain uses TRBV28 with TRBJ1-5, with 12 bases matching TRBD1. The CDR3 totals 15 residues. Germline values: CDR1 MDHEN, CDR2 SYDVKM. The J segment lost 5 bases and the V segment lost 6 bases, leaving 5 bases of the junction unmatched. CDR3 sequence: CASSPGTGGDQPQHF. The CDR3, as DNA: TGTGCCAGCAGCCCTGGGACAGGGGGCGATCAGCCCCAGCATTTT.

The chain combines TRBV27 with TRBJ2-7; maybe TRBD2 (6 bases). This CDR3 comprises 16 residues. V was clipped by 6 bases and J by 0 bases, with 18 bases between them. Per germline, CDR1 MNHEY and CDR2 SMNVEV (reference sequence). The CDR3 is CASSFTGGGSSYEQYF. The CDR3 coding sequence is TGTGCCAGCAGCTTCACCGGGGGTGGGAGCTCCTACGAGCAGTACTTC.

V gene TRBV5-1 combines with J gene TRBJ2-7; 10 nucleotides align to TRBD1. The CDR3 sequence is 13 residues long. J gave up 3 bases and V 3 bases, and 0 bases lay outside the gene matches. The germline CDR1 and CDR2 sequences are SGHRS and YFSETQ. CDR3 DNA: TGCGCCAGCAGCTGGACAGGGGGCTACGAGCAGTACTTC. Translation gives CASSWTGGYEQYF. Supplemented by reference TRBV5-1 and TRBJ2-7, the full variable domain reads KAGVTQTPRYLIKTRGQQVTLSCSPISGHRSVSWYQQTPGQGLQFLFEYFSETQRNKGNFPGRFSGRQFSNSRSEMNVSTLELGDSALYLCASSWTGGYEQYFGPGTRLTVT.

The V and J genes are TRBV27 and TRBJ2-7, with 10 bases that match TRBD1. The CDR3 runs to 15 residues. Germline V gene sequence: CDR1 MNHEY, CDR2 SMNVEV (reference sequence). The J segment lost 4 bases and the V segment lost 0 bases, leaving 3 bases of the junction unmatched. The CDR3 DNA follows: TGTGCCAGCAGTTTATCGACAGGGGGCGTTTACGAGCAGTACTTC. Translating it yields CASSLSTGGVYEQYF.

V gene TRBV5-5 combines with J gene TRBJ2-3, with 9 bases fitting TRBD2. The V gene's germline CDR1 is SGHKS and CDR2 YYEKEE (reference sequence). Trimming removed 4 bases from V and 1 base from J; junction bases left unmatched: 7. This CDR3 comprises 16 residues. CDR3 residues: CASSVLSGSGTDTQYF. The CDR3 coding sequence is TGTGCCAGCAGCGTGCTTAGCGGGAGTGGCACAGATACGCAGTATTTT.

The chain is built from TRBV4-2 and TRBJ1-5, with a weak D call TRBD1 (5 bases). CDR3 size: 17 residues. V lost 0 bases, J lost 8 bases, and 20 bases lay in between. CDR1 LGHNA and CDR2 YNFKEQ come from the germline V gene. CDR3 coding DNA: TGTGCCAGCAGCCAAGATGGGCCGGGGACGACGGACGAGCCCCAGCATTTT. Translation gives CASSQDGPGTTDEPQHF.

The chain recombines TRBV3-1 (or the pseudogene TRBV3-2) with TRBJ2-1, with 13 bases matching TRBD2. Germline V lookup: CDR1 LGHDT, CDR2 YNNKEL (reference sequence). The CDR3 spans 17 residues. The J segment lost 14 bases and the V segment lost 4 bases, leaving 17 bases of the junction unmatched. The CDR3 DNA follows: TGTGCCAGCAGCCCGCCAGGGGGGACTAGCGGGATTCGCATTAAGTTCTTC. The encoded protein is CASSPPGGTSGIRIKFF.

The rearrangement uses TRBV5-1 and TRBJ2-3; 10 positions agree with TRBD1. This CDR3 comprises 19 residues. The germline V gene has CDR1 SGHRS and CDR2 YFSETQ. V lost 5 bases to trimming and J lost 0 bases; unmatched junction nucleotides: 15. CDR3 nucleotide sequence: TGCGCCAGCAGGTCCCTAATCCCGGGACAGGGGATTAGCACAGATACGCAGTATTTT. This codes for CASRSLIPGQGISTDTQYF. Combining the CDR3 with reference TRBV5-1 and TRBJ2-3 gives the whole variable domain KAGVTQTPRYLIKTRGQQVTLSCSPISGHRSVSWYQQTPGQGLQFLFEYFSETQRNKGNFPGRFSGRQFSNSRSEMNVSTLELGDSALYLCASRSLIPGQGISTDTQYFGPGTRLTVL.

The V call is TRBV5-1, the J call TRBJ1-6; 7 bases fit TRBD1. CDR3 length equals 15 residues. V was clipped by 4 bases and J by 9 bases; unmatched bases: 10. CDR1 is SGHRS and CDR2 is YFSETQ in the germline V gene. The CDR3 reads CASSGTGDMGSPLHF. The CDR3 DNA reads as TGCGCCAGCAGCGGTACAGGGGATATGGGTTCACCCCTCCACTTT.

This clone was seen just once. The chain links TRBV2 to TRBJ1-5, with a weak D call TRBD1 (5 bases). This CDR3 spans 13 amino acids. Trimming pared 7 bases from V and 5 bases from J, leaving 12 bases between. Per germline, CDR1 SNHLY and CDR2 FYNNEI. The CDR3 nucleotides read TGTGCCAGCAACTCGTGGGGGGATCAGCCCCAGCATTTT. Its translation: CASNSWGDQPQHF.

The chain uses TRBV5-4 and TRBJ1-1, with TRBD1 matching 7 bases. With 3 bases clipped from V and 4 bases from J, the junction kept 6 bases outside the gene matches. This CDR3 contains 14 residues. Germline V lookup: CDR1 SGHNT, CDR2 YYREEE (reference sequence). The CDR3 reads CASSWRQGSTEAFF. CDR3 nucleotide sequence: TGTGCCAGCAGCTGGAGACAGGGATCCACTGAAGCTTTCTTT.

The count of this clone is one. The V call is TRBV7-8, the J call TRBJ2-7; weak D call: TRBD2 (6 bases). Trimming cost V 5 bases and J 7 bases, with 24 bases left between them. This CDR3 region has 16 residues. Per germline, CDR1 SGHVS and CDR2 FQNEAQ. Written as DNA, the CDR3 is TGTGCCAGCAGCCCCCGACCGGGACTCCCCCGGGTGGAGCAGTACTTC. Translation gives CASSPRPGLPRVEQYF.

The V and J genes are TRBV15 and TRBJ1-3; D is unclear. CDR1 and CDR2 from the germline V gene are LNHNV and YYDKDF (reference sequence). This CDR3 has 17 amino acids. V lost 0 bases and J lost 4, with 16 bases in between. CDR3 nucleotide sequence: TGTGCCACCAGCAGAGATCTGACATCCCGCCAGGGAAACACCATATATTTT. Translating it yields CATSRDLTSRQGNTIYF.

The chain carries TRBV15 and TRBJ2-5, with 7 bases fitting TRBD2. Losses at the gene ends were 3 bases for V and 5 bases for J; bases not matched to a gene: 6. Germline V gives CDR1 LNHNV, CDR2 YYDKDF (reference sequence). The CDR3 runs 14 residues. CDR3 coding DNA: TGTGCCACCAGCAGGGACGGGGAGGGGGAGACCCAGTACTTC. Protein sequence: CATSRDGEGETQYF.

The J gene is TRBJ2-7, the V gene TRBV6-1, with D tentatively TRBD2 (7 bases). Germline-derived CDR1 and CDR2 are MNHNS and SASEGT. CDR3 size: 15 residues. Trimming took off 2 bases at V and 6 bases at J, with 17 bases between the two ends. CDR3 sequence: CASSESWGGLSEQYF. CDR3 bases: TGTGCCAGCAGTGAAAGTTGGGGGGGCTTATCCGAGCAGTACTTC.

The gene calls are TRBV5-1 and TRBJ2-3, with 7 nucleotides matching TRBD2. This CDR3 is built from 14 residues. Germline V gene lookup returns CDR1 SGHRS and CDR2 YFSETQ. V was clipped by 6 bases and J by 5 bases; unmatched bases: 9. Here the CDR3 reads CASKVAGARDTQYF. The CDR3 nucleotides read TGCGCCAGCAAGGTGGCGGGAGCGAGAGATACGCAGTATTTT.

The chain employs TRBV6-1 and TRBJ2-1, with 9 bases that match TRBD2. The CDR3 extends over 20 amino acids. From germline, CDR1 is MNHNS and CDR2 SASEGT. V lost 2 bases and J lost 4; bases outside the gene matches: 18. In nucleotides, the CDR3 is TGTGCCAGCAGTGAACCTCTCGCTAGCGGGGTAAATATGGGGTACAATGAGCAGTTCTTC. As protein: CASSEPLASGVNMGYNEQFF.

The chain recombines TRBV29-1 with TRBJ2-7; D not certain. V was cut by 4 bases and J by 7 bases, with 17 bases left in between. This CDR3 is 13 amino acids long. Germline V CDR1 and CDR2: SQVTM, ANQGSEA. CDR3 in amino acids: CSVASPLRPEQYF. CDR3 nucleotide sequence: TGCAGCGTTGCATCCCCGCTTAGGCCTGAGCAGTACTTC.

This chain uses TRBV19 with TRBJ2-6; no clear D. Germline V CDR1 and CDR2: LNHDA, SQIVND (reference sequence). CDR3 length equals 14 residues. V lost 7 bases and J 2 bases, leaving 9 bases between the germline ends. CDR3 nucleotide sequence: TGTGCCAGTACCATTGGGGCTGGGGCCAACGTCCTGACTTTC. It translates to CASTIGAGANVLTF.